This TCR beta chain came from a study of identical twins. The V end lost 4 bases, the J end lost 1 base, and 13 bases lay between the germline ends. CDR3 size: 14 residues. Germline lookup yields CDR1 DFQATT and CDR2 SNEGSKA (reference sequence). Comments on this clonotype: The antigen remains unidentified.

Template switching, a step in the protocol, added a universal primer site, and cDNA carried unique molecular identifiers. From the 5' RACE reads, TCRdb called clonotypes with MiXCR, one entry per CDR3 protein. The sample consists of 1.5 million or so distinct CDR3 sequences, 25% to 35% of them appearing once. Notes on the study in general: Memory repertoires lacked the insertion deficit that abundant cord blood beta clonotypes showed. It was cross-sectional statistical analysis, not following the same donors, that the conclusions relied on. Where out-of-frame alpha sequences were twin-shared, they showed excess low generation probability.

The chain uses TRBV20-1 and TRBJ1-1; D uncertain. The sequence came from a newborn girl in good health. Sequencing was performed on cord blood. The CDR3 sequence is CSANPKSGNTEAFF. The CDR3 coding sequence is TGCAGTGCTAACCCTAAGTCAGGGAACACTGAAGCTTTCTTT.